This entry features one T cell receptor beta chain sequence. Its specificity is unknown. The PCR was carried out with 60 Vbeta primers and 13 Jbeta primers. TCRdb keeps only in-frame clones here, not all; method: immunoSEQ multiplex PCR. Of some 190,000 clones listed, about 79% were seen once; the top ten hold about 1.6%. This sample was taken from a study of cytomegalovirus exposure and HLA in healthy donors. The CDR3 is 17 amino acids. Germline CDR1 reads SGHRS; CDR2 reads YFSETQ. J was trimmed by 2 bases and V by 0 bases; bases with no gene match: 9. Whole-study findings and limits: Reportedly, diagnosis of cytomegalovirus status by the classifier showed high specificity and sensitivity. Reports indicate that TCR beta sequences accurately predicted the HLA-A and HLA-B alleles of most subjects. TCR beta chains numbering more than 150 were designated cytomegalovirus-associated.

What was sequenced was PBMCs. J is TRBJ2-3 and V is TRBV5-1; 7 bases line up with TRBD1. This receptor was obtained from a man between 18 and 29 years old in good health and CMV-seronegative. CDR3: CASSLDVTGLFTDTQYF. Written as DNA, the CDR3 is TGCGCCAGCAGCTTGGATGTGACAGGGCTCTTCACAGATACGCAGTATTTT.